This T cell receptor beta chain appears in the sequencing data of a study of cytomegalovirus exposure and HLA in healthy donors. Regarding the study as a whole: Cytomegalovirus status, reportedly, was diagnosed with high specificity and sensitivity by the classifier. Researchers left out some V segments, among them TRBV6-2 and TRBV6-3, as indistinguishable.

Each of the donors was a healthy bone marrow donor. From germline, CDR1 is SNHLY and CDR2 FYNNEI. Trimming cost V 8 bases and J 1 base, with 11 bases left between them. This CDR3 contains 13 residues. Primers included in the PCR were 60 Vbeta and 13 Jbeta primers. Only in-frame clones appear in the TCRdb table, and some are missing; sequencing was by immunoSEQ multiplex PCR. Its table records 55,000 to 75,000 clones. As regards this clone: The antigen remains unidentified.

Sequenced sample: PBMCs. The chain carries TRBV2 and TRBJ1-1, with D uncertain. The sequence derives from a male donor in good health and CMV-seronegative. In DNA, the CDR3 is TGTGCCAGCCCCATCGAGGGGAACACTGAAGCTTTCTTT. Protein product: CASPIEGNTEAFF.